The rows below give T cell receptor beta chains drawn from one sample of a study of blood T cell repertoires in COVID-19. Clones were read by immunoSEQ multiplex PCR, and TCRdb kept only the in-frame ones, dropping some. The table includes about 260,000 clones, roughly 88% detected once. Sequences were obtained from peripheral blood. Receptors were obtained from a human donor in a cohort sampled during active COVID-19. Both conserved end residues are part of each CDR3. A D gene is named only where the DNA matches it firmly. Size is omitted from some rows. Given values are once, few, many or a class for expanded clones.

D | J | size | V | DNA | CDR3
TRBD2 | TRBJ2-1 | NA | TRBV10-3 | TGTGCCATCAGGATTCTGGCTAGCGGTCAGGACGATGAGCAGTTCTTC | CAIRILASGQDDEQFF
TRBD1 | TRBJ1-2 | NA | TRBV5-1 | TGCGCCAGCAGCTTGACAGGGGGCGGTGGCTACACCTTC | CASSLTGGGGYTF
TRBD1 | TRBJ1-4 | NA | TRBV7-9 | TGTGCCAGCAGCTTAGTGGGACAGATAAATAGAGAAAAACTGTTTTTT | CASSLVGQINREKLFF
NA | TRBJ2-6 | NA | TRBV9 | TGTGCCAGCAGCGTCGCGCTTGCTTGGGCCAACGTCCTGACTTTC | CASSVALAWANVLTF
TRBD1 | TRBJ1-1 | NA | TRBV10-3 | TGTGCCATCAGTGGTTCCAGGGGGATCACTGAAGCTTTCTTT | CAISGSRGITEAFF
TRBD1 | TRBJ1-1 | NA | TRBV7-2 | TGTGCCAGCAGTCGGACAGGGGGTAAATACACTGAAGCTTTCTTT | CASSRTGGKYTEAFF
NA | TRBJ1-5 | few | TRBV6-2/TRBV6-3 | TGTGCCAGCAGTTACATGTACAGCCAGGGGTTTAGCAATCAGCCCCAGCATTTT | CASSYMYSQGFSNQPQHF
NA | TRBJ1-1 | NA | TRBV7-6 | TGTGCCAGCAGCTTAGAGCCTGACATGAACACTGAAGCTTTCTTT | CASSLEPDMNTEAFF
TRBD1 | TRBJ1-4 | NA | TRBV30 | TGTGCCTGGAGTGTTTTCCAGGGGGCAGCTAATGAAAAACTGTTTTTT | CAWSVFQGAANEKLFF
TRBD2 | TRBJ2-7 | NA | TRBV28 | TGTGCCAGCGGATCGGGACTACAAGAGCAGTACTTC | CASGSGLQEQYF
TRBD1 | TRBJ2-7 | NA | TRBV19 | TGTGCCAGTAGTTTTTCCGGGACAGGGAAGGGCGAGCAGTACTTC | CASSFSGTGKGEQYF
TRBD1 | TRBJ2-7 | NA | TRBV5-8 | TGTGCCAGCAGCTTGGGGTCAGGGGGCGACGAGCAGTACTTC | CASSLGSGGDEQYF